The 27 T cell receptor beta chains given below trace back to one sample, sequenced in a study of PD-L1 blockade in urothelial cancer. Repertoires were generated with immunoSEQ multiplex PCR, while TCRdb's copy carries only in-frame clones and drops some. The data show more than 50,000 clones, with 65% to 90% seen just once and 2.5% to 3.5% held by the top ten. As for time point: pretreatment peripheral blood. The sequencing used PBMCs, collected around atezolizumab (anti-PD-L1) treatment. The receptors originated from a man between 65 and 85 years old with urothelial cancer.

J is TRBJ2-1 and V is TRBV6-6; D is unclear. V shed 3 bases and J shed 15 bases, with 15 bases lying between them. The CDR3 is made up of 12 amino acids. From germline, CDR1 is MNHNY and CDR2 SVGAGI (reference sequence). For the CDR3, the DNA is TGTGCCAGCAGTTATGCCGAGGTCCAATGGTTCTTC. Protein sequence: CASSYAEVQWFF.

CDR3 residues: CASSLLRARGSWNEQFF. Written as DNA, the CDR3 is TGCGCCAGCAGCTTACTCCGGGCTCGCGGGAGCTGGAATGAGCAGTTCTTC. The chain employs TRBV5-1 and TRBJ2-1; 7 bases fit TRBD2. This CDR3 is built from 17 residues. V lost 2 bases to trimming and J lost 7 bases; unmatched junction nucleotides: 15. CDR1 SGHRS and CDR2 YFSETQ come from the germline V gene.

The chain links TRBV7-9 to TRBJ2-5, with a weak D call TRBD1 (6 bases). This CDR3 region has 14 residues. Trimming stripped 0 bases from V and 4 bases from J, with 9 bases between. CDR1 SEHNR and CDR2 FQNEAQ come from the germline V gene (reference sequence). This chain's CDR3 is CASSLAQGGETQYF. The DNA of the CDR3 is TGTGCCAGCAGCTTAGCGCAAGGGGGAGAGACCCAGTACTTC.

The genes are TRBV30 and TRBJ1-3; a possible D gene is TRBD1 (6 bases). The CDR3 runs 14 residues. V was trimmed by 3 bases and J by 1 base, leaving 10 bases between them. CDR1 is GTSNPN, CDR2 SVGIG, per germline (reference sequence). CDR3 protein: CAWRRRGSGNTIYF. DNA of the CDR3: TGTGCCTGGAGGCGCAGGGGTTCTGGAAACACCATATATTTT.

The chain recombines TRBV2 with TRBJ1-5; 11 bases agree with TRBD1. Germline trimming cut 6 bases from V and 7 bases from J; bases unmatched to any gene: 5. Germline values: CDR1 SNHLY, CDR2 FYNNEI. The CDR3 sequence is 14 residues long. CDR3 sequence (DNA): TGTGCCAGCAGGGAGGACAGGGGGCAACAGCCCCAGCATTTT. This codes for CASREDRGQQPQHF.

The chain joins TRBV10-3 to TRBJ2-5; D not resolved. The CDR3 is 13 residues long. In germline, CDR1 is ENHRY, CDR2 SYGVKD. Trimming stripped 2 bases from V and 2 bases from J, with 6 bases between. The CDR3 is CAISERGQETQYF. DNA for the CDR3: TGTGCCATCAGTGAGAGAGGTCAAGAGACCCAGTACTTC.

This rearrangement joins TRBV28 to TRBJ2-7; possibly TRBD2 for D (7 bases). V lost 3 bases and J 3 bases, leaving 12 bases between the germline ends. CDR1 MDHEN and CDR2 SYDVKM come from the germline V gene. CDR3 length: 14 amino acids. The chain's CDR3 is CASSLTGGFYEQYF. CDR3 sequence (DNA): TGTGCCAGCAGTTTGACGGGGGGCTTCTACGAGCAGTACTTC.

The CDR3 region has the DNA TGTGCCAGCAGTGAAGTGGGACTCCCACCTCATGAGCAGTTCTTC. This gives the protein CASSEVGLPPHEQFF. The chain couples TRBV6-1 to TRBJ2-1; the D gene is possibly TRBD2 (6 bases). CDR1 and CDR2 (germline): MNHNS, SASEGT. V lost 1 base and J lost 8, with 15 bases in between. This CDR3 contains 15 residues.

The CDR3 DNA reads TGCGCCAGCAGCTTGAGGCTAGCAGCGAGCTCCTACGAGCAGTACTTC. It translates to CASSLRLAASSYEQYF. The rearrangement uses TRBV5-1 and TRBJ2-7; TRBD2 is a possible D gene (5 bases). The germline CDR1 and CDR2 sequences are SGHRS and YFSETQ. Trimming removed 1 base at V and 0 bases at J, with 14 bases between. The CDR3 runs to 16 residues.

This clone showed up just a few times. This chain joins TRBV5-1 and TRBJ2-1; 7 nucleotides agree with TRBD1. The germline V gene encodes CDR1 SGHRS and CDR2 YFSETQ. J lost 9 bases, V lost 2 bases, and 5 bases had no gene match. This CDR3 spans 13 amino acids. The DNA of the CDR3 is TGCGCCAGCAGCTTTACGGGACAGACTGAGCAGTTCTTC. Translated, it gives CASSFTGQTEQFF.

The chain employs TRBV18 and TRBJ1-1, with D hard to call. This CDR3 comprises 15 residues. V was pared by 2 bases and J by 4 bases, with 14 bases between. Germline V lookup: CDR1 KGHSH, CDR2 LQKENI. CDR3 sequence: CASSPSGAAGTEAFF. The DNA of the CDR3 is TGTGCCAGCTCACCATCCGGCGCGGCGGGCACTGAAGCTTTCTTT.

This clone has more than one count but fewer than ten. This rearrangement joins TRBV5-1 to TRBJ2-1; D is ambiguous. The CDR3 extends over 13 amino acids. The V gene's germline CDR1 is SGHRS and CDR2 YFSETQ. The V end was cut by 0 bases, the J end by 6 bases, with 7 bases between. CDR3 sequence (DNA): TGCGCCAGCAGCTTGGCGACAACCAATGAGCAGTTCTTC. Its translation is CASSLATTNEQFF.

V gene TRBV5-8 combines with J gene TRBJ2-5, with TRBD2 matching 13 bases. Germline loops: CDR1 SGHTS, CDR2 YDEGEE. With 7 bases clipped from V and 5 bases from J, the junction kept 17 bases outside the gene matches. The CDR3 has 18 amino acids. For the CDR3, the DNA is TGTGCCAGCGGAAGGACTAGCGGGAGTTTAATGGCACCGGAGACCCAGTACTTC. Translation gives CASGRTSGSLMAPETQYF.

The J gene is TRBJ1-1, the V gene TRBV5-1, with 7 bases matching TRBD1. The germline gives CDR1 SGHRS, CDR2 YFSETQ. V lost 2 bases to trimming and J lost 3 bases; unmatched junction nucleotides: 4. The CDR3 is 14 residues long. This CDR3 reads CASSFQGVDTEAFF. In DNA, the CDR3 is TGCGCCAGCAGCTTTCAGGGGGTTGACACTGAAGCTTTCTTT.

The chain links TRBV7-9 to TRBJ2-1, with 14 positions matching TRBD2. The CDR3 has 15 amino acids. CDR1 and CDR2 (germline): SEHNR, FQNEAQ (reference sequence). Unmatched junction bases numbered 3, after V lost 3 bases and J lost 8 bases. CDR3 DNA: TGTGCCAGCAGCTTGGGACTAGCGGGAGTAGATGAGCAGTTCTTC. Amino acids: CASSLGLAGVDEQFF.

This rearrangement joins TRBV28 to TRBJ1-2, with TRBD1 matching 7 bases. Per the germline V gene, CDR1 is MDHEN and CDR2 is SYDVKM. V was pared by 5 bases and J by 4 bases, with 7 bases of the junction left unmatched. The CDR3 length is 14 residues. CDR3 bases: TGTGCCAGCAGTCCTGGGGACAGAATCTATGGCTACACCTTC. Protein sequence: CASSPGDRIYGYTF.

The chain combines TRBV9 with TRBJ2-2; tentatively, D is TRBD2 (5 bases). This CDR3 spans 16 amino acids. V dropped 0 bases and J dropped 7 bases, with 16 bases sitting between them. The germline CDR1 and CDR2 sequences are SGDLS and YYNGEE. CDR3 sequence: CASSVEIGGGNGELFF. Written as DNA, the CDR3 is TGTGCCAGCAGCGTAGAAATAGGAGGCGGAAACGGGGAGCTGTTTTTT.

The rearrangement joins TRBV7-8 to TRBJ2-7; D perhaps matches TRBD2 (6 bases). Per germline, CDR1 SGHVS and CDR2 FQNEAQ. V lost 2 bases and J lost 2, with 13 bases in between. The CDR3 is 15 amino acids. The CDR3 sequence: CASSLRGGNAYEQYF. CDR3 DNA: TGTGCCAGCAGCTTAAGGGGCGGGAACGCCTACGAGCAGTACTTC.

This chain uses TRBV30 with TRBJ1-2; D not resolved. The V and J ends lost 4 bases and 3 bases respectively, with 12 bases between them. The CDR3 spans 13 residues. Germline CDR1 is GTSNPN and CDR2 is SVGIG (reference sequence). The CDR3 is CAWMEANYYGYTF. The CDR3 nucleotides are TGTGCCTGGATGGAGGCGAACTACTATGGCTACACCTTC.

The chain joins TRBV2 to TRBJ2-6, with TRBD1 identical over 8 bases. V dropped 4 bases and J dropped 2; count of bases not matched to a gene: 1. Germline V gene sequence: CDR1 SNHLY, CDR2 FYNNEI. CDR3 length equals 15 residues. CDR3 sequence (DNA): TGTGCCAGCAGTGGACAGGGGACTGGGGCCAACGTCCTGACTTTC. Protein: CASSGQGTGANVLTF.

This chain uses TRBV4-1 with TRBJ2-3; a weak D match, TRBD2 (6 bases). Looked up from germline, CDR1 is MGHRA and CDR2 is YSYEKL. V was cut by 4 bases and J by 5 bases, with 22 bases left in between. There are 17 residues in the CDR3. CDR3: CASSPDPLGGVRDTQYF. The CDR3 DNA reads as TGCGCCAGCAGCCCAGACCCCTTGGGGGGAGTTAGAGATACGCAGTATTTT.

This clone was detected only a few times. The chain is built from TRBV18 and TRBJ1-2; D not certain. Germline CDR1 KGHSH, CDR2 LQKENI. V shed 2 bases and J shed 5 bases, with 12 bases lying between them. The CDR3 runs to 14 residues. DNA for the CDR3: TGTGCCAGCTCACCAGCGGGCAAGGGTTATGGCTACACCTTC. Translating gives CASSPAGKGYGYTF.

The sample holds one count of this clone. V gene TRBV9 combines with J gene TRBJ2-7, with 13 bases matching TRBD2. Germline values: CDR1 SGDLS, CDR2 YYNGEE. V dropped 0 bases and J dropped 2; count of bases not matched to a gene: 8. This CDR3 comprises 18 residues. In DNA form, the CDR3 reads TGTGCCAGCAGCGTAGCTCGGACTAGCGGGAGACCCCCCTACGAGCAGTACTTC. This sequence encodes CASSVARTSGRPPYEQYF.

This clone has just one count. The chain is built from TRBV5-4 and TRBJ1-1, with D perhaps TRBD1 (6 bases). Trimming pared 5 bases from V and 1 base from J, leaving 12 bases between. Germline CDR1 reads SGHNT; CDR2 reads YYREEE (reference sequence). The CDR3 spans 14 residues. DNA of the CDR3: TGTGCCAGCAGTAATCGGGACAAGAACACTGAAGCTTTCTTT. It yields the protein CASSNRDKNTEAFF.

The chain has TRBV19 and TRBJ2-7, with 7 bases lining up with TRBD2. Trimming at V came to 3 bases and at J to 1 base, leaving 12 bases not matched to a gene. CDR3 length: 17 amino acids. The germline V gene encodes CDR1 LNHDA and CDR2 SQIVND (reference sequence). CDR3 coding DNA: TGTGCCAGTAGTATGGGGAGGGGCCGGTCCAGATCCTACGAGCAGTACTTC. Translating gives CASSMGRGRSRSYEQYF. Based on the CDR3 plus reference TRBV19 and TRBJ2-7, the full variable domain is DGGITQSPKYLFRKEGQNVTLSCEQNLNHDAMYWYRQDPGQGLRLIYYSQIVNDFQKGDIAEGYSVSREKKESFPLTVTSAQKNPTAFYLCASSMGRGRSRSYEQYFGPGTRLTVT.

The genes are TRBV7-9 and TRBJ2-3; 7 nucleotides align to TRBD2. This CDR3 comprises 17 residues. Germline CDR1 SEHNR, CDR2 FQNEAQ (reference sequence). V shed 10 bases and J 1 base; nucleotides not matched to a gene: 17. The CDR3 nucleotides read TGTGCCATCCAGCAGCCCCCACTAGCGTTGGGCACAGATACGCAGTATTTT. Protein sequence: CAIQQPPLALGTDTQYF.

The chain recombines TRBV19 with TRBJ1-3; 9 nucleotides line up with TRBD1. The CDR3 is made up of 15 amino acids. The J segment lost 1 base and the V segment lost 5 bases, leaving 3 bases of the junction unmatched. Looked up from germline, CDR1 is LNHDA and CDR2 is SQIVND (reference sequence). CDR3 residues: CASSLGTGSGNTIYF. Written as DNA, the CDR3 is TGTGCCAGTAGTCTGGGGACAGGGTCTGGAAACACCATATATTTT.